Given below is one T cell receptor (beta chain) in context. What it recognizes is unknown. Only in-frame clones appear in the TCRdb table, and some are missing; sequencing was by immunoSEQ multiplex PCR. The sample lists over 45,000 clones, about 81% seen once, with 1% to 1.3% in the top ten. This sample is part of a study of OX40 agonist ivuxolimab in advanced cancers. Study outcomes and limitations: The specificity for antigen of the expanded peripheral T cells was not determined.

Researchers took blood at baseline, on cycle 4 day 1, and on cycle 7 day 1. The V gene lost 6 bases and the J gene lost 5 bases, with 20 bases spanning the gap. The CDR3 covers 15 residues. The germline CDR1 and CDR2 sequences are MNHEY and SVGAGI. This receptor was obtained from an adult with an advanced solid tumor such as melanoma, head and neck, liver or kidney cancer. Sequencing was performed on CD4+ or CD8+ T cells sorted from blood, taken in a trial of the OX40 agonist ivuxolimab. This sequence joins TRBV6-5 and TRBJ2-7; no definite D call. CDR3: CASRRSRSQQDEQYF. CDR3 nucleotide sequence: TGTGCCAGCAGGCGATCTAGGTCGCAACAAGACGAGCAGTACTTC.